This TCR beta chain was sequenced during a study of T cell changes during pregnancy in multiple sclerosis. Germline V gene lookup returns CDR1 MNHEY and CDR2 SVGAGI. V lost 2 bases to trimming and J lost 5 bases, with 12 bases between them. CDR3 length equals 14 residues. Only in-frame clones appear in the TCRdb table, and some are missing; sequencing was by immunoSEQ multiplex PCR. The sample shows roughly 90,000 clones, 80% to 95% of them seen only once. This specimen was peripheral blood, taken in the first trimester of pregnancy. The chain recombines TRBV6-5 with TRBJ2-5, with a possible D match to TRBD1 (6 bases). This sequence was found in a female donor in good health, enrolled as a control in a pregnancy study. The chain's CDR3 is CASSYQDRSETQYF. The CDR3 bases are TGTGCCAGCAGTTACCAGGACAGATCTGAGACCCAGTACTTC.